Presented here are 31 T cell receptor beta chains from one specimen sequenced in a study of blood T cell repertoires in COVID-19. TCRdb's copy holds only in-frame clones and misses some; the assay was immunoSEQ multiplex PCR. The sample holds some 350,000 clones; around 91% are singletons and the top ten take roughly 3.5%. Material: peripheral blood. The source is a young woman who had recovered from COVID-19.

This chain joins TRBV5-1 and TRBJ2-5; 8 nucleotides align to TRBD2. Trimming at V came to 2 bases and at J to 5 bases, leaving 2 bases not matched to a gene. Germline assignment: CDR1 SGHRS and CDR2 YFSETQ. CDR3 length equals 13 residues. The CDR3 region is CASSFPGGETQYF. The CDR3 DNA reads TGCGCCAGCAGCTTCCCGGGGGGGGAGACCCAGTACTTC. Looking up the rest from reference TRBV5-1 and TRBJ2-5 gives the full variable domain: KAGVTQTPRYLIKTRGQQVTLSCSPISGHRSVSWYQQTPGQGLQFLFEYFSETQRNKGNFPGRFSGRQFSNSRSEMNVSTLELGDSALYLCASSFPGGETQYFGPGTRLLVL.

The rearrangement joins TRBV6-5 to TRBJ2-2; 8 nucleotides line up with TRBD2. The CDR3 runs 14 residues. Germline CDR1 MNHEY, CDR2 SVGAGI. J was trimmed by 6 bases and V by 5 bases; bases with no gene match: 5. The CDR3 reads CASSTTGGAGELFF. CDR3 bases: TGTGCCAGCAGTACGACGGGGGGGGCCGGGGAGCTGTTTTTT.

This chain uses TRBV5-4 with TRBJ2-6, with TRBD1 identical over 7 bases. V lost 3 bases and J lost 1; bases outside the gene matches: 16. Germline V gene lookup returns CDR1 SGHNT and CDR2 YYREEE (reference sequence). CDR3 length: 20 residues. The CDR3 spells CASSSSETGFSRSGANVLTF. The CDR3 DNA is TGTGCCAGCAGCTCCTCCGAGACAGGGTTTAGCCGATCTGGGGCCAACGTCCTGACTTTC.

The chain has TRBV7-2 and TRBJ1-1, with D possibly being TRBD1 (5 bases). Germline V lookup: CDR1 SGHTA, CDR2 FQGNSA. The CDR3 covers 14 residues. V gave up 1 base and J gave up 4 bases, with 10 bases separating them. The CDR3 sequence is CASSLGTGATEAFF. The CDR3, as DNA: TGTGCCAGCAGCTTAGGCACTGGGGCCACTGAAGCTTTCTTT.

This chain uses TRBV6-5 with TRBJ2-3, with a possible D match to TRBD2 (6 bases). From germline, CDR1 is MNHEY and CDR2 SVGAGI. The CDR3 loop spans 15 amino acids. Trimming left V 10 bases short and J 1 base short, with 18 bases between. The CDR3 bases are TGTGCCACCACCGGGCGGGAATACGGCACAGATACGCAGTATTTT. This translates into CATTGREYGTDTQYF.

The rearrangement uses TRBV5-1 and TRBJ2-1; D is possibly TRBD2 (5 bases). The V end lost 0 bases, the J end lost 1 base, and 11 bases lay between the germline ends. Germline V CDR1 and CDR2: SGHRS, YFSETQ. The CDR3 is made up of 16 amino acids. Here the CDR3 reads CASSLGGGRSYNEQFF. DNA for the CDR3: TGCGCCAGCAGCTTGGGCGGAGGCCGGTCCTACAATGAGCAGTTCTTC.

The V call is TRBV19, the J call TRBJ2-2; 8 bases match TRBD2. The CDR3 sequence is 14 residues long. Germline CDR1 is LNHDA and CDR2 is SQIVND (reference sequence). The V and J ends lost 3 bases and 5 bases, in that order; junction bases with no gene match: 2. CDR3 loop: CASSMSSGTGELFF. CDR3 nucleotides: TGTGCCAGTAGTATGTCTAGCGGGACCGGGGAGCTGTTTTTT.

The genes are TRBV13 and TRBJ2-2, with D possibly TRBD2 on 6 matching bases. This CDR3 contains 15 residues. Trimming took 0 bases from V and 3 from J, leaving 8 bases between them. The germline gives CDR1 PRHDT, CDR2 FYEKMQ (reference sequence). As DNA, the CDR3 is TGTGCCAGCAGCTTAGGTCGGGAGTACACCGGGGAGCTGTTTTTT. Translation: CASSLGREYTGELFF.

This chain links TRBV9 with TRBJ1-1, with 7 bases fitting TRBD1. The CDR3 is made up of 13 amino acids. V lost 4 bases to trimming and J lost 3 bases; unmatched junction nucleotides: 3. Per the germline V gene, CDR1 is SGDLS and CDR2 is YYNGEE. CDR3 nucleotide sequence: TGTGCCAGCAGCTTAGGACAGGACACTGAAGCTTTCTTT. Its translation is CASSLGQDTEAFF.

J is TRBJ1-2 and V is TRBV29-1; 9 bases agree with TRBD1. The CDR3 is 15 residues long. CDR1 SQVTM and CDR2 ANQGSEA come from the germline V gene. Unmatched junction bases numbered 12, after V lost 7 bases and J lost 3 bases. The CDR3 sequence: CSGVYTGGAHYGYTF. The CDR3 nucleotides are TGCAGCGGTGTTTATACAGGGGGCGCTCACTATGGCTACACCTTC. Together with reference TRBV29-1 and TRBJ1-2, the CDR3 gives the full variable domain: SAVISQKPSRDICQRGTSLTIQCQVDSQVTMMFWYRQQPGQSLTLIATANQGSEATYESGFVIDKFPISRPNLTFSTLTVSNMSPEDSSIYLCSGVYTGGAHYGYTFGSGTRLTVV.

The chain uses TRBV3-1 (or the pseudogene TRBV3-2) and TRBJ2-3; weak D call: TRBD1 (5 bases). The CDR3 loop spans 14 amino acids. Trimming shortened V by 8 bases and J by 0 bases, and 12 bases separated the two germline ends. Germline CDR1 LGHDT, CDR2 YNNKEL (reference sequence). The CDR3 DNA sequence: TGTGCCAGCCAGCATGGGGCTAGCACAGATACGCAGTATTTT. This gives the protein CASQHGASTDTQYF.

This chain links TRBV5-1 with TRBJ2-2; D may be TRBD1 (5 bases). V was clipped by 0 bases and J by 0 bases, with 12 bases between them. Germline V gene sequence: CDR1 SGHRS, CDR2 YFSETQ. The CDR3 is 17 amino acids. CDR3 in amino acids: CASSLDPGRSNTGELFF. Here the CDR3 DNA reads TGCGCCAGCAGCTTGGATCCAGGGCGCTCGAACACCGGGGAGCTGTTTTTT.

This clone was counted only a few times. This chain connects TRBV7-8 to TRBJ2-2, with D perhaps TRBD1 (5 bases). This CDR3 is built from 14 residues. Trimming took off 5 bases at V and 6 bases at J, with 13 bases between the two ends. Germline-derived CDR1 and CDR2 are SGHVS and FQNEAQ. The CDR3 region is CASSTHLRAGELFF. The CDR3 region has the DNA TGTGCCAGCAGCACACACCTCAGGGCCGGGGAGCTGTTTTTT.

V usage is TRBV27 and J usage is TRBJ2-2; D is undetermined. This CDR3 has 14 residues. Per the germline V gene, CDR1 is MNHEY and CDR2 is SMNVEV (reference sequence). The V and J ends lost 2 bases and 0 bases respectively, with 4 bases between them. CDR3 nucleotide sequence: TGTGCCAGCAGTTTAGAGGCGAACACCGGGGAGCTGTTTTTT. It is translated as CASSLEANTGELFF.

This chain uses TRBV15 with TRBJ1-4; TRBD1 is a possible D gene (5 bases). The CDR3 length is 15 residues. The germline V gene encodes CDR1 LNHNV and CDR2 YYDKDF (reference sequence). V shed 5 bases and J shed 6 bases, with 16 bases lying between them. DNA of the CDR3: TGTGCCACCAGCGGAAGAACGCGGGGGTATGAAAAACTGTTTTTT. This codes for CATSGRTRGYEKLFF.

J is TRBJ2-2 and V is TRBV24-1, with a weak D call TRBD2 (6 bases). The CDR3 is made up of 13 amino acids. V lost 8 bases to trimming and J lost 4 bases, with 10 bases between them. Looked up from germline, CDR1 is KGHDR and CDR2 is SFDVKD. CDR3 region: CATMAGFTGELFF. CDR3 DNA sequence: TGTGCCACCATGGCGGGGTTCACCGGGGAGCTGTTTTTT.

The gene calls are TRBV13 and TRBJ2-1; the match to TRBD2 covers 11 bases. Germline V gene sequence: CDR1 PRHDT, CDR2 FYEKMQ (reference sequence). The J segment lost 8 bases and the V segment lost 5 bases, leaving 14 bases of the junction unmatched. This CDR3 contains 17 residues. The CDR3 protein is CASSAGTSGGSNDEQFF. The CDR3 DNA sequence: TGTGCCAGCAGCGCCGGGACTAGCGGAGGGTCTAACGATGAGCAGTTCTTC.

This chain connects TRBV5-1 to TRBJ2-7, with a weak D call TRBD2 (5 bases). Germline CDR1 is SGHRS and CDR2 is YFSETQ. The V end lost 0 bases, the J end lost 2 bases, and 9 bases lay between the germline ends. The CDR3 totals 14 residues. The CDR3 protein is CASSLGTQPYEQYV. The CDR3 coding sequence is TGCGCCAGCAGCTTGGGGACTCAACCCTACGAGCAGTACGTC.

The rearrangement joins TRBV4-1 to TRBJ1-1, with 9 bases fitting TRBD1. This CDR3 is 16 amino acids long. Germline V gene lookup returns CDR1 MGHRA and CDR2 YSYEKL. V gave up 3 bases and J gave up 0 bases; unmatched junction bases: 5. This CDR3 reads CASSQKTGGMNTEAFF. CDR3 nucleotides: TGCGCCAGCAGCCAGAAGACAGGGGGGATGAACACTGAAGCTTTCTTT.

The CDR3 spells CASSSTIGGGSADTQYF. The CDR3 DNA reads TGTGCCAGCAGCAGCACCATTGGCGGCGGGAGTGCTGATACGCAGTATTTT. This rearrangement joins TRBV3-1 (or the pseudogene TRBV3-2) to TRBJ2-3; 7 bases line up with TRBD2. Looked up from germline, CDR1 is LGHDT and CDR2 is YNNKEL (reference sequence). The J segment lost 6 bases and the V segment lost 5 bases, leaving 17 bases of the junction unmatched. CDR3 length equals 17 residues.

The chain recombines TRBV7-9 with TRBJ1-2; D gene uncertain. Looked up from germline, CDR1 is SEHNR and CDR2 is FQNEAQ (reference sequence). V gave up 4 bases and J gave up 3 bases, with 18 bases separating them. CDR3 length: 16 amino acids. Here the CDR3 reads CASSYPTGEVDYGYTF. CDR3 nucleotides: TGTGCCAGCAGCTACCCCACTGGGGAGGTGGACTATGGCTACACCTTC.

This rearrangement joins TRBV5-1 to TRBJ2-1; 9 bases map to TRBD2. The CDR3 covers 16 residues. CDR1 is SGHRS, CDR2 YFSETQ, per germline. With 6 bases clipped from V and 1 base from J, the junction kept 8 bases outside the gene matches. The CDR3 loop reads CASKKAGGNSYNEQFF. DNA of the CDR3: TGCGCCAGCAAAAAAGCGGGAGGAAATTCCTACAATGAGCAGTTCTTC.

The genes are TRBV5-6 and TRBJ1-6; possible D gene TRBD1, 6 bases. Germline V gene sequence: CDR1 SGHDT, CDR2 YYEEEE. The CDR3 runs to 14 residues. The V and J ends lost 4 bases and 8 bases respectively, with 13 bases between them. This chain's CDR3 is CASSLAGAHSPLHF. The CDR3 region has the DNA TGTGCCAGCAGCCTCGCGGGGGCGCATTCACCCCTCCACTTT.

The chain uses TRBV30 and TRBJ2-1; no firm D call. Germline V CDR1 and CDR2: GTSNPN, SVGIG (reference sequence). The CDR3 loop spans 13 amino acids. Trimming took off 3 bases at V and 7 bases at J, with 13 bases between the two ends. CDR3 amino acids: CAWSLASVNEQFF. The CDR3 DNA is TGTGCCTGGAGCTTAGCCTCCGTGAATGAGCAGTTCTTC.

The chain employs TRBV10-3 and TRBJ2-5; 8 positions agree with TRBD2. Per the germline V gene, CDR1 is ENHRY and CDR2 is SYGVKD. The V segment lost 11 bases and the J segment 2 bases; nucleotides outside the gene matches: 13. The CDR3 runs to 15 residues. The CDR3, as DNA: TGTGCCTCCAAGGGAACTAGCGGCCCACAAGAGACCCAGTACTTC. Its translation is CASKGTSGPQETQYF.

The gene calls are TRBV2 and TRBJ2-3; D is undetermined. The CDR3 contains 15 residues. The V gene lost 2 bases and the J gene lost 4 bases, with 13 bases spanning the gap. CDR1 is SNHLY and CDR2 is FYNNEI in the germline V gene. CDR3 residues: CASSELTTLADTQYF. The CDR3 coding sequence is TGTGCCAGCAGTGAACTTACTACCCTGGCAGATACGCAGTATTTT.

V is TRBV7-6 and J is TRBJ1-3, with D possibly being TRBD1 (6 bases). Between the trimmed V and J ends, which lost 6 bases and 4 bases, there was a span of 13 bases. This CDR3 is built from 14 residues. Germline assignment: CDR1 SGHVS and CDR2 FNYEAQ. The CDR3 reads CASSNGGGGNTIYF. The CDR3 nucleotides are TGTGCCAGCAGTAACGGGGGGGGCGGAAACACCATATATTTT.

The chain carries TRBV6-1 and TRBJ2-7; D is possibly TRBD2 (5 bases). Germline-derived CDR1 and CDR2 are MNHNS and SASEGT. The CDR3 is 12 residues long. Trimming removed 0 bases at V and 7 bases at J, with 7 bases between. Here the CDR3 DNA reads TGTGCCAGCAGTGAAGCGAGGGCAGAGCAGTACGTC. Translating it yields CASSEARAEQYV.

The chain combines TRBV28 with TRBJ2-3; maybe TRBD2 (6 bases). Germline lookup yields CDR1 MDHEN and CDR2 SYDVKM. The CDR3 spans 13 residues. Trimming pared 4 bases from V and 6 bases from J, leaving 11 bases between. The CDR3 DNA sequence: TGTGCCAGCAGTTCCCGGGGGTCGGATACGCAGTATTTT. It specifies CASSSRGSDTQYF.

The chain carries TRBV5-4 and TRBJ2-3; no reliable D call. Germline V gene data show CDR1 as SGHNT and CDR2 as YYREEE (reference sequence). V lost 2 bases to trimming and J lost 1 base, with 8 bases between them. The CDR3 is 14 residues long. CDR3: CASSFWQGTDTQYF. The CDR3 DNA reads TGTGCCAGCAGCTTCTGGCAGGGCACAGATACGCAGTATTTT.

The chain couples TRBV5-6 to TRBJ2-3; D is uncertain. This CDR3 is built from 14 residues. V lost 0 bases and J 5 bases, leaving 10 bases between the germline ends. Looked up from germline, CDR1 is SGHDT and CDR2 is YYEEEE. CDR3 DNA: TGTGCCAGCAGCTTGGAACTATTCGGAGATACGCAGTATTTT. This encodes CASSLELFGDTQYF.